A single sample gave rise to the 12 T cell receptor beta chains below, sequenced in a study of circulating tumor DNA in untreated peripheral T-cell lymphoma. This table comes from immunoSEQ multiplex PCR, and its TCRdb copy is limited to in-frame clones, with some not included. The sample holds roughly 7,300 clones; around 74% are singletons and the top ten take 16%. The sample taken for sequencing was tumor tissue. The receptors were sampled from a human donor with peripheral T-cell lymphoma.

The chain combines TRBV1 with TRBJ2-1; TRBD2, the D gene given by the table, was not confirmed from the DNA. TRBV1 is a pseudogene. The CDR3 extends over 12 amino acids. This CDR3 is CASKSRSNEQFF. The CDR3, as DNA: TGCGCCAGCAAATCTAGGTCCAATGAGCAGTTCTTC.

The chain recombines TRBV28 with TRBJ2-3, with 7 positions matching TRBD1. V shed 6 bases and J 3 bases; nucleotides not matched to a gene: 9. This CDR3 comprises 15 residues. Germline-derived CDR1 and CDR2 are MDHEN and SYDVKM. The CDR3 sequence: CASSTRRQGTDTQYF. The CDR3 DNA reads TGTGCCAGCAGCACCCGCCGACAGGGAACAGATACGCAGTATTTT.

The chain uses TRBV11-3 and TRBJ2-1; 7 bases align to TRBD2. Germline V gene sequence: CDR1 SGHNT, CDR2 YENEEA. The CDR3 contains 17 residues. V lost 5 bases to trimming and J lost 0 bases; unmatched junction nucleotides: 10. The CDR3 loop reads CASSPSGGGSSYNEQFF. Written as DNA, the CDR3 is TGTGCCAGCAGCCCATCGGGGGGAGGATCCTCCTACAATGAGCAGTTCTTC.

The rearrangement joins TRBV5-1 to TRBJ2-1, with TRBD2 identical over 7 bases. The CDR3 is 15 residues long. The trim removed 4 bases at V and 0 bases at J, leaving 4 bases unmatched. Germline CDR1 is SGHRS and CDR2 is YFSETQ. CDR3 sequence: CASSNLADSYNEQFF. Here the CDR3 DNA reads TGCGCCAGCAGCAATCTAGCGGACTCCTACAATGAGCAGTTCTTC.

The CDR3 DNA reads TGTGCCAGCAGTTCGACAGGGGGCCAAGAGACCCAGTACTTC. Translation gives CASSSTGGQETQYF. The V and J genes are TRBV6-8 and TRBJ2-5; 9 nucleotides agree with TRBD1. The CDR3 runs to 14 residues. V shed 4 bases and J 1 base; nucleotides not matched to a gene: 1. CDR1 MNHGY and CDR2 SAAAGT come from the germline V gene.

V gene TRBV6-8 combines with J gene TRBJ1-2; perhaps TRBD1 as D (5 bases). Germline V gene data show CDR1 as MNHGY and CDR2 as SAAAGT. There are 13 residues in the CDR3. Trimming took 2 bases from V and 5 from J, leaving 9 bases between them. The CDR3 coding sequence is TGTGCCAGCAGTTACCGGGACTGGTATGGCTACACCTTC. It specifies CASSYRDWYGYTF.

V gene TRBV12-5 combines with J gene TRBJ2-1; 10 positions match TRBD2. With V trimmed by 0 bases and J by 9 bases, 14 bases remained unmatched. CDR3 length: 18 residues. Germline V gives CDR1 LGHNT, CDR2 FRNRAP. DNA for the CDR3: TGTGCTAGTGGTTTGGTACGATCCAACAGCGGGAGGGCCAGTGAGCAGTTCTTC. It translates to CASGLVRSNSGRASEQFF.

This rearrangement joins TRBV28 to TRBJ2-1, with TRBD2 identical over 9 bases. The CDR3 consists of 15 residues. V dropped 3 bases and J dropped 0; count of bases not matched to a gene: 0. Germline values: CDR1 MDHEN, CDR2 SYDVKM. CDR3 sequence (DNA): TGTGCCAGCAGTTTTAGCGGGAGCTCCTACAATGAGCAGTTCTTC. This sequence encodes CASSFSGSSYNEQFF.

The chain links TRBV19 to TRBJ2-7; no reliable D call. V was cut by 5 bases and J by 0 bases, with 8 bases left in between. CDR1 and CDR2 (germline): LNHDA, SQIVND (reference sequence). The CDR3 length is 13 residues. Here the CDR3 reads CASSFLVSYEQYF. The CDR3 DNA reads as TGTGCCAGTAGTTTTTTAGTCTCCTACGAGCAGTACTTC.

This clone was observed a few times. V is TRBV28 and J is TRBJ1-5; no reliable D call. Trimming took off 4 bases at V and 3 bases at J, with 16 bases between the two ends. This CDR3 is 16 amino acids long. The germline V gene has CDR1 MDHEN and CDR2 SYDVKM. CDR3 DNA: TGTGCCAGCAGTTCCCCCCGCGGGATCCCCAATCAGCCCCAGCATTTT. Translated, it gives CASSSPRGIPNQPQHF.

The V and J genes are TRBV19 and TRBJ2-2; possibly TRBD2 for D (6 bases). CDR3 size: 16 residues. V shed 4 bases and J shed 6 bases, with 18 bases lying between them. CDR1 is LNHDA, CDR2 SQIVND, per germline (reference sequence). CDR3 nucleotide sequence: TGTGCCAGTAGTAACTTAGCGGCGGGTATTCCCGGGGAGCTGTTTTTT. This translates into CASSNLAAGIPGELFF.

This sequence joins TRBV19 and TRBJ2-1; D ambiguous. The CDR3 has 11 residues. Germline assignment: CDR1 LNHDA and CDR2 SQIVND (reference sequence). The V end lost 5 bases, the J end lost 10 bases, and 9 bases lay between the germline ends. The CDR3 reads CASSSRQEQFF. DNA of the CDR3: TGTGCCAGTAGTTCCCGACAAGAGCAGTTCTTC.